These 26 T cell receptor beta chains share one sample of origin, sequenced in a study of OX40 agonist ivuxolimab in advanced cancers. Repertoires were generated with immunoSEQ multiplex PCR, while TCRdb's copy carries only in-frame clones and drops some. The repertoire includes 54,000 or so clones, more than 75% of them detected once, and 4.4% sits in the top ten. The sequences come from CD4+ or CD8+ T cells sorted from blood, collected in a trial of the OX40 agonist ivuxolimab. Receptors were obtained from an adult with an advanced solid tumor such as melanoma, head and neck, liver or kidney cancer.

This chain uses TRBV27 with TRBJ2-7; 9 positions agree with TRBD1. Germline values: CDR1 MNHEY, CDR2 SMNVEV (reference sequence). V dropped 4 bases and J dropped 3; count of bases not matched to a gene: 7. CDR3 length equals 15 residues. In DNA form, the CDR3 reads TGTGCCAGCAGTTCGCCCGGACAGGGGTTCTACGAGCAGTACTTC. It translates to CASSSPGQGFYEQYF.

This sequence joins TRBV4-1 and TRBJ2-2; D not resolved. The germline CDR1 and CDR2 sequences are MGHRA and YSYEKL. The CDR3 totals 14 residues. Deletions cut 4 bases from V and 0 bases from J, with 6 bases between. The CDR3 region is CASSRGTNTGELFF. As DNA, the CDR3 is TGCGCCAGCAGCCGGGGAACGAACACCGGGGAGCTGTTTTTT.

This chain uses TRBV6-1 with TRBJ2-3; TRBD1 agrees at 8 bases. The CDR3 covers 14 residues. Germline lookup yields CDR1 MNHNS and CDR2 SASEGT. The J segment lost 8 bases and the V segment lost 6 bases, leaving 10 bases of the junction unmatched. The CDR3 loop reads CASSEGQEAGTQYF. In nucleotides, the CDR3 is TGTGCCAGCAGCGAGGGACAGGAGGCGGGTACGCAGTATTTT.

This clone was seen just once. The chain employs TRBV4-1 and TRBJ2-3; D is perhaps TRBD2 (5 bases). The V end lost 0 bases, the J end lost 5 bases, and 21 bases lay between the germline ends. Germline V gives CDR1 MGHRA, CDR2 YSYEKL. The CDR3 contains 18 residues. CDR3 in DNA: TGCGCCAGCAGCCAAGATGCCCCATGGCCAAAGAGCGGAGATACGCAGTATTTT. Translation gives CASSQDAPWPKSGDTQYF.

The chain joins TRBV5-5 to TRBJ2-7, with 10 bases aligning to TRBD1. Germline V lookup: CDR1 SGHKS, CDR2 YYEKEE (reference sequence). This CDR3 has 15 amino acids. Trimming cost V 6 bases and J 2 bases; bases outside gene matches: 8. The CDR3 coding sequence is TGTGCCAGCAAGGGGACGGGGACAGGGGCCTACGAGCAGTACTTC. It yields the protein CASKGTGTGAYEQYF.

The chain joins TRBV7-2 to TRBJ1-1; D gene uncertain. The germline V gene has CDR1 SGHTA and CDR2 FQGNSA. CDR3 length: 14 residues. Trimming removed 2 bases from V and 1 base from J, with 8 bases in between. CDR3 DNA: TGTGCCAGCAGCTTATACTGGCAGAACACTGAAGCTTTCTTT. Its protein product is CASSLYWQNTEAFF.

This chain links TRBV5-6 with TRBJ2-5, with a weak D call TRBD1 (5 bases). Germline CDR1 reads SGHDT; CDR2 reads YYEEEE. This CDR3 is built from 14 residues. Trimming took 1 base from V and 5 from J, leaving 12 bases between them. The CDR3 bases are TGTGCCAGCAGCTTGCAGGGTACGATGGAGACCCAGTACTTC. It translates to CASSLQGTMETQYF.

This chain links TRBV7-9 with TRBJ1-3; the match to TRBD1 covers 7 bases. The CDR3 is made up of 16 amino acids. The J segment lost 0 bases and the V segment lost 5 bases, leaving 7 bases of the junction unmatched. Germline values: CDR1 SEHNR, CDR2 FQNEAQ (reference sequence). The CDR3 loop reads CASSAGDRVSGNTIYF. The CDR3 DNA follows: TGTGCCAGCAGCGCCGGAGACAGGGTCTCTGGAAACACCATATATTTT.

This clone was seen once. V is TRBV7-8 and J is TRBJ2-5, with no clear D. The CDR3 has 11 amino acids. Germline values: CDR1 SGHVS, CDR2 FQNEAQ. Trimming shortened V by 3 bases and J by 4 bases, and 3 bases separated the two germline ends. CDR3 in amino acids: CASSFGETQYF. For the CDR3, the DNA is TGTGCCAGCAGCTTTGGAGAGACCCAGTACTTC.

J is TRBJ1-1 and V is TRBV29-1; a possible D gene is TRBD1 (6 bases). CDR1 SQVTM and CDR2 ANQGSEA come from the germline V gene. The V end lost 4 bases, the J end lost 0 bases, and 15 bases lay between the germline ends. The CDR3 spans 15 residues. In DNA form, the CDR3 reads TGCAGCGTTGCCCTGACAGGTTTAATGAACACTGAAGCTTTCTTT. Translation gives CSVALTGLMNTEAFF.

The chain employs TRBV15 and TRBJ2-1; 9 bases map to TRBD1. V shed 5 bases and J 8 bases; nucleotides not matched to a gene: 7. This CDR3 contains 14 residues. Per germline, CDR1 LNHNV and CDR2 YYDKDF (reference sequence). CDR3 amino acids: CATSSPGQGHEQFF. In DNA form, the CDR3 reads TGTGCCACCAGCTCACCGGGACAGGGCCATGAGCAGTTCTTC.

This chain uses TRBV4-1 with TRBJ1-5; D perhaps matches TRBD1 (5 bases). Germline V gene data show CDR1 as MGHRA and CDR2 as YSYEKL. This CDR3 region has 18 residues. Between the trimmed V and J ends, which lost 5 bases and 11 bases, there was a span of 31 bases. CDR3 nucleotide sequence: TGCGCCAGCAGCTCAAGCCCCCAGGGCTCCGATTTCCTCAAAACCCAGCATTTT. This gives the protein CASSSSPQGSDFLKTQHF.

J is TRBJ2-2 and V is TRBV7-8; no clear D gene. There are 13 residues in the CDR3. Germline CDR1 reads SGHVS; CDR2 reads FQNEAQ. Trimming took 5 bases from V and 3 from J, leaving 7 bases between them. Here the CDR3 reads CASSKTDTGELFF. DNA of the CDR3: TGTGCCAGCAGCAAAACAGACACCGGGGAGCTGTTTTTT.

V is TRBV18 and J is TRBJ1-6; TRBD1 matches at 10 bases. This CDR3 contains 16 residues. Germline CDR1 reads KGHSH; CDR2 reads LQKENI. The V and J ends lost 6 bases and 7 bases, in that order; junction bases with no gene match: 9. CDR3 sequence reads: CASSSDRQGANSPLHF. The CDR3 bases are TGTGCCAGCTCCTCGGATCGACAGGGGGCGAATTCACCCCTCCACTTT.

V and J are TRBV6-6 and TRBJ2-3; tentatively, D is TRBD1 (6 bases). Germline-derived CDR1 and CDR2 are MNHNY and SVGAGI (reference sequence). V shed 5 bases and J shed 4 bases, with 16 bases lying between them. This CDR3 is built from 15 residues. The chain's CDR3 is CASSQNTGSADTQYF. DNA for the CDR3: TGTGCCAGCAGTCAAAACACAGGGTCCGCAGATACGCAGTATTTT.

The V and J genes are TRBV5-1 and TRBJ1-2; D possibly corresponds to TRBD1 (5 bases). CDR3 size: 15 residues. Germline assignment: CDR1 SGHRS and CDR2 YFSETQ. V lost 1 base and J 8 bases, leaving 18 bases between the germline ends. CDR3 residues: CASSLSFGGTEGYTF. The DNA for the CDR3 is TGCGCCAGCAGCTTGTCCTTTGGCGGGACGGAGGGCTACACCTTC.

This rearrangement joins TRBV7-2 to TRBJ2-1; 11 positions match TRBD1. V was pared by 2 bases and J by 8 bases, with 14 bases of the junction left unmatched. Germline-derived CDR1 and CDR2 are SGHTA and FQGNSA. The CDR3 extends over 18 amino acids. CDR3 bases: TGTGCCAGCAGCTTATCTGGCGGACAGGGGGCCGTTTACGATGAGCAGTTCTTC. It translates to CASSLSGGQGAVYDEQFF.

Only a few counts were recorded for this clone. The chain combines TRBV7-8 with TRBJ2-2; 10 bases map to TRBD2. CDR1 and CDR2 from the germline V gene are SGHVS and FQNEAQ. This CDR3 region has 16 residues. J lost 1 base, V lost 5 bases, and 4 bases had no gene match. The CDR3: CASSPRLAGNTGELFF. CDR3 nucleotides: TGTGCCAGCAGCCCGAGACTAGCGGGGAACACCGGGGAGCTGTTTTTT.

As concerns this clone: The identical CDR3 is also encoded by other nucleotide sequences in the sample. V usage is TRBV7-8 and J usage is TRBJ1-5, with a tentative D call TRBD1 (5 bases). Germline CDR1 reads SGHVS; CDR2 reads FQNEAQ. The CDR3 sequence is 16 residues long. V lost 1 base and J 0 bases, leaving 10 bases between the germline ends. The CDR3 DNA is TGTGCCAGCAGCTTAGTGCGGACAAGTAGCAATCAGCCCCAGCATTTT. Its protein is CASSLVRTSSNQPQHF.

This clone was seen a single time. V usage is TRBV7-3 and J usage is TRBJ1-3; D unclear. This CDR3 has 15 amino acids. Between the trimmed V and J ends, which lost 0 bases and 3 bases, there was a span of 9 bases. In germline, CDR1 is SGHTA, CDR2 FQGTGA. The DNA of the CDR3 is TGTGCCAGCAGCTTAACGGTGGGAATTGGAAACACCATATATTTT. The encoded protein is CASSLTVGIGNTIYF. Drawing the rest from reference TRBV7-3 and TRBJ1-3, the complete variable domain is GAGVSQTPSNKVTEKGKYVELRCDPISGHTALYWYRQSLGQGPEFLIYFQGTGAADDSGLPNDRFFAVRPEGSVSTLKIQRTERGDSAVYLCASSLTVGIGNTIYFGEGSWLTVV.

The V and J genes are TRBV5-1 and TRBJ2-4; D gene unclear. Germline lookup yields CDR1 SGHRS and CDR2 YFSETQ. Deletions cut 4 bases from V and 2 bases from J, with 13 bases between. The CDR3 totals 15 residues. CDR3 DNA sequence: TGCGCCAGCAGCCCAATAGGGTTATCCAAAAACATTCAGTACTTC. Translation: CASSPIGLSKNIQYF.

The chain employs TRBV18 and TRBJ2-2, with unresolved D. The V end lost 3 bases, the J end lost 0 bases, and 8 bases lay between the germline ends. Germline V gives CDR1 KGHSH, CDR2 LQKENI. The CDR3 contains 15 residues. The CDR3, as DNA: TGTGCCAGCTCACCCCTTGGCACGAACACCGGGGAGCTGTTTTTT. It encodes CASSPLGTNTGELFF.

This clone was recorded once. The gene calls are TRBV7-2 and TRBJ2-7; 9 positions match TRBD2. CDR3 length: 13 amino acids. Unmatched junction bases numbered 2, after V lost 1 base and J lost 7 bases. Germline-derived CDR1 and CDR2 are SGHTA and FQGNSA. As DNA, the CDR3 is TGTGCCAGCAGCTTAGGAACTAGCGGGGAGCAGTACTTC. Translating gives CASSLGTSGEQYF.

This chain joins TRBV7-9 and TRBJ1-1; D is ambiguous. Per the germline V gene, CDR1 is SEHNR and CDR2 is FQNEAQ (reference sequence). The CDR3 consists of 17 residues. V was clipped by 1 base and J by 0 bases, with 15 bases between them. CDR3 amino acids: CASSLVRVGGLNTEAFF. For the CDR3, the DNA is TGTGCCAGCAGCTTAGTGAGGGTCGGCGGACTGAACACTGAAGCTTTCTTT.

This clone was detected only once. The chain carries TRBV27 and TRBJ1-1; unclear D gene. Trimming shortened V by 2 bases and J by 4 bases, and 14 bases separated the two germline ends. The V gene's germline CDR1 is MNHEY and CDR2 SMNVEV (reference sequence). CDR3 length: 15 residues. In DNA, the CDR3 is TGTGCCAGCAGTTTAAAGGGTGGCGGGATCACTGAAGCTTTCTTT. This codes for CASSLKGGGITEAFF.

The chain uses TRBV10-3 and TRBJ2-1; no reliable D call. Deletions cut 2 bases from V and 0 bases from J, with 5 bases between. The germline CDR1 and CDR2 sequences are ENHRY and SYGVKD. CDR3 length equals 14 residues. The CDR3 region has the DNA TGTGCCATCAGTGAGCAGAGCTCCTACAATGAGCAGTTCTTC. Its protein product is CAISEQSSYNEQFF.